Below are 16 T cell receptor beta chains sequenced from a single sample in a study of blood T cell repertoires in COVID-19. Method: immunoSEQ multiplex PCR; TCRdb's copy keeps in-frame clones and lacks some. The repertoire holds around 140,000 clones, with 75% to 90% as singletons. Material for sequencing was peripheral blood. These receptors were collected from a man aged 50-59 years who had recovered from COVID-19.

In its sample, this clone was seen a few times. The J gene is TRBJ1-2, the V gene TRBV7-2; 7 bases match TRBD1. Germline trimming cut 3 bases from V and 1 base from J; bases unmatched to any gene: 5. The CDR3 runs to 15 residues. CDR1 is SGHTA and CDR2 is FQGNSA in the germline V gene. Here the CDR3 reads CASSFLTGSNYGYTF. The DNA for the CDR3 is TGTGCCAGCAGCTTCCTGACAGGGAGTAACTATGGCTACACCTTC.

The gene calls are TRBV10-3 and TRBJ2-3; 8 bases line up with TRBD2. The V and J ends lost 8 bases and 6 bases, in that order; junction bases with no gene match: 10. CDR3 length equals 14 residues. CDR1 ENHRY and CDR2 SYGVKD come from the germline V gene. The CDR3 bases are TGTGCCATCGGAGGCGGGGGGCTTTCTGATACGCAGTATTTT. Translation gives CAIGGGGLSDTQYF.

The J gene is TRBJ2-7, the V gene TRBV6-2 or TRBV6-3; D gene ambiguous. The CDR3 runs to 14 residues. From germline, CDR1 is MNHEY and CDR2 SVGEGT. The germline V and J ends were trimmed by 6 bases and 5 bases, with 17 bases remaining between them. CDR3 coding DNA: TGTGCCAGCAGCTTACCGGGTGTGCTTGACGAGCAGTACTTC. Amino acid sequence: CASSLPGVLDEQYF.

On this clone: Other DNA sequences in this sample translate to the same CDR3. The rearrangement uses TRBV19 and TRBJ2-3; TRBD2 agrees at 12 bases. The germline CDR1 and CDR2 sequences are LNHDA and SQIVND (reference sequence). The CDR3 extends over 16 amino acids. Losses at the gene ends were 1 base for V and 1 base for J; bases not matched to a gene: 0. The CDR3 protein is CASSIGLAGGTDTQYF. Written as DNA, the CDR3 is TGTGCCAGTAGTATAGGACTAGCGGGGGGCACAGATACGCAGTATTTT.

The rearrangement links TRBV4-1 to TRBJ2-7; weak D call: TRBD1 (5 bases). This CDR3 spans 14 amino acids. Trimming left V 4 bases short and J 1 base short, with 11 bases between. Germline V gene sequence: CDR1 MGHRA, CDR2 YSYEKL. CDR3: CASSPRQKSYEQYF. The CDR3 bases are TGCGCCAGCAGCCCAAGACAGAAATCCTACGAGCAGTACTTC.

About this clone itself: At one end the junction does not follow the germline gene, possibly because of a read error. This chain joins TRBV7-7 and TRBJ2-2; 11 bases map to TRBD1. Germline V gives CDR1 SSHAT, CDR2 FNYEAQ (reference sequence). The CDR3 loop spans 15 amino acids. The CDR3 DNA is TGTGCTAGCAGCGCTCGGGACAGGGGGGCCGGGGAGCTGTTTTTT. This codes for CASSARDRGAGELFF.

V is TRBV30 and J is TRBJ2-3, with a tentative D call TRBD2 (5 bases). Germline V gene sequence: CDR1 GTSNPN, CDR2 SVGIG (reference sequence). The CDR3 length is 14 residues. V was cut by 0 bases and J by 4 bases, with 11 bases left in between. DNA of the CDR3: TGTGCCTGGAGTGTAAGAGGGATCTCAGATACGCAGTATTTT. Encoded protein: CAWSVRGISDTQYF.

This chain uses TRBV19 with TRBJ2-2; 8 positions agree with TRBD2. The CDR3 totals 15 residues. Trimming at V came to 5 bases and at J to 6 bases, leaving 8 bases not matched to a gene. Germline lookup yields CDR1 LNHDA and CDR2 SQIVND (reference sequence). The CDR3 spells CASSPGLANAGELFF. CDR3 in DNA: TGTGCCAGTAGTCCCGGACTAGCTAATGCCGGGGAGCTGTTTTTT.

DNA of the CDR3: TGTGCCAGCAGTCGGGACTTCCTCCTAGGCTACACCTTC. This sequence encodes CASSRDFLLGYTF. The chain combines TRBV9 with TRBJ1-2; D may be TRBD1 (5 bases). Germline V gene lookup returns CDR1 SGDLS and CDR2 YYNGEE. The V end was cut by 5 bases, the J end by 8 bases, with 16 bases between. The CDR3 runs to 13 residues.

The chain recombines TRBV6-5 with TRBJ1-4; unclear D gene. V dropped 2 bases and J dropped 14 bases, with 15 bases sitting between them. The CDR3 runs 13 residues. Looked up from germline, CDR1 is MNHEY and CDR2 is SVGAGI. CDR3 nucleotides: TGTGCCAGCAGTTACCTAAGTGAGAAAGCTCTGTTTTTT. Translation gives CASSYLSEKALFF.

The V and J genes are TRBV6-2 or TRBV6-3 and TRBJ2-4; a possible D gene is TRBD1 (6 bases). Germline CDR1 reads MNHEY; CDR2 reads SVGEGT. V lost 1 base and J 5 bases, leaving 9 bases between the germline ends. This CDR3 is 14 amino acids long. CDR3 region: CASSYWSGENIQYF. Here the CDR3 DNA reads TGTGCCAGCAGTTACTGGTCAGGGGAAAACATTCAGTACTTC.

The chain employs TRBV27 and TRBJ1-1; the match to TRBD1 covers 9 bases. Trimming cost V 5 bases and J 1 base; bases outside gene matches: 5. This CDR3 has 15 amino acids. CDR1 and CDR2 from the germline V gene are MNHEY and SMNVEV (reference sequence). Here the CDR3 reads CASSPGTGKNTEAFF. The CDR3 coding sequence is TGTGCCAGCAGTCCCGGGACAGGGAAGAACACTGAAGCTTTCTTT.

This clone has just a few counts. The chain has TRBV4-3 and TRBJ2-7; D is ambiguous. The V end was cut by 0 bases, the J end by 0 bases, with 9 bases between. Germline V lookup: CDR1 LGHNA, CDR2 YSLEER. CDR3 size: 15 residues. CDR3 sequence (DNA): TGCGCCAGCAGCCAAGACCGGTCCCTCTCCTACGAGCAGTACTTC. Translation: CASSQDRSLSYEQYF.

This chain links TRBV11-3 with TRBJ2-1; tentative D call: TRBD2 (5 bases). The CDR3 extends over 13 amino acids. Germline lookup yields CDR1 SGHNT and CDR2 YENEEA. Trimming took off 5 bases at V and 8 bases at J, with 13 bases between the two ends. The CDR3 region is CASSQAAMDEQFF. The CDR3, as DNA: TGTGCCAGCAGCCAAGCGGCTATGGATGAGCAGTTCTTC.

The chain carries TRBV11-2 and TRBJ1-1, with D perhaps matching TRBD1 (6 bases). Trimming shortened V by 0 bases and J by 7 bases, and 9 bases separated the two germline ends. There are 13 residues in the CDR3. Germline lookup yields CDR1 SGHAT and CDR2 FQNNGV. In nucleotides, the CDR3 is TGTGCCAGCAGCTTAGAAGGGGGATTTGAAGCTTTCTTT. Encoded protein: CASSLEGGFEAFF.

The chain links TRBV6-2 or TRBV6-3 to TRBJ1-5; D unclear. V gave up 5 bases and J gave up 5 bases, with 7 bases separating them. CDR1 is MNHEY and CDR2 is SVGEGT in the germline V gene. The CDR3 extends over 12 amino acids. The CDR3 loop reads CASSVNYQPQHF. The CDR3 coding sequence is TGTGCCAGCAGTGTCAACTATCAGCCCCAGCATTTT.